The next 17 T cell receptor beta chains were all read from a single sample in a study of identical twins. TCRdb independently ran MiXCR on the 5' RACE reads; one entry per CDR3 protein. The sample yields more than 600,000 distinct CDR3 sequences, around a sixth seen once. The data also belong to a second study, concerning T cells expressing NK-cell markers.

Sequenced: PBMCs. These receptors came from a woman aged 18-29 years in good health.

The chain joins TRBV28 to TRBJ1-1; D possibly corresponds to TRBD1 (6 bases). The length of the CDR3 is 15 residues. The V gene lost 6 bases and the J gene lost 4 bases, with 18 bases spanning the gap. The germline gives CDR1 MDHEN, CDR2 SYDVKM. CDR3 sequence (DNA): TGTGCCAGCAGGAAACAGGGCGGTTGGGCCACTGAAGCTTTCTTT. Protein product: CASRKQGGWATEAFF.

The chain carries TRBV9 and TRBJ2-2, with D maybe TRBD2 (7 bases). Germline CDR1 and CDR2: SGDLS and YYNGEE. V shed 2 bases and J shed 3 bases, with 11 bases lying between them. This CDR3 spans 15 amino acids. As DNA, the CDR3 is TGTGCCAGCAGCGTGAGGGGGGGCGACACCGGGGAGCTGTTTTTT. It specifies CASSVRGGDTGELFF.

This clonotype was found a few times. CDR3 sequence (DNA): TGCGCCAGCAGCCTTTCACGAACGCCCGTGGATGAGCAGTTCTTC. Its translation is CASSLSRTPVDEQFF. This rearrangement joins TRBV4-3 to TRBJ2-1; D is ambiguous. Germline CDR1 reads LGHNA; CDR2 reads YSLEER. This CDR3 spans 15 amino acids. V dropped 4 bases and J dropped 8 bases, with 18 bases sitting between them.

This chain uses TRBV24-1 with TRBJ2-1; perhaps TRBD2 as D (5 bases). CDR3 length: 16 residues. V lost 4 bases to trimming and J lost 0 bases, with 12 bases between them. Per the germline V gene, CDR1 is KGHDR and CDR2 is SFDVKD. The CDR3 reads CATSDGHGDSYNEQFF. CDR3 nucleotides: TGTGCCACCAGTGACGGCCACGGGGACTCCTACAATGAGCAGTTCTTC.

The chain is built from TRBV28 and TRBJ2-1, with D hard to call. The ends were cut back, 5 bases at V and 5 bases at J, with 16 bases in the middle. The CDR3 is 15 amino acids. The germline V gene encodes CDR1 MDHEN and CDR2 SYDVKM. This CDR3 is CASSPSGVTDNEQFF. CDR3 bases: TGTGCCAGCAGTCCCTCAGGAGTGACGGACAATGAGCAGTTCTTC.

This chain connects TRBV12-3 or TRBV12-4 to TRBJ1-1, with D unresolved. Trimming took 4 bases from V and 5 from J, leaving 14 bases between them. This CDR3 comprises 14 residues. The CDR3 DNA sequence: TGTGCCAGCAGTTGGGTCCCCACGGGAACTGAAGCTTTCTTT. Protein product: CASSWVPTGTEAFF.

This chain joins TRBV7-9 and TRBJ2-7; no clear D. V shed 6 bases and J shed 4 bases, with 10 bases lying between them. The germline gives CDR1 SEHNR, CDR2 FQNEAQ (reference sequence). CDR3 length equals 12 residues. The CDR3 bases are TGTGCCAGCAGATCCGACGGGTACGAGCAGTACTTC. This sequence encodes CASRSDGYEQYF.

This clonotype showed up many times. The chain recombines TRBV5-6 with TRBJ1-6; D gene unclear. Germline V gene data show CDR1 as SGHDT and CDR2 as YYEEEE. With 1 base removed from V and 7 bases from J, the gap between germline ends came to 12 bases. The CDR3 has 15 residues. CDR3 sequence (DNA): TGTGCCAGCAGCTTGATGGCCAGCCCCAATTCACCCCTCCACTTT. The encoded protein is CASSLMASPNSPLHF.

The chain uses TRBV7-2 and TRBJ2-3; unclear D gene. Germline values: CDR1 SGHTA, CDR2 FQGNSA. The CDR3 extends over 12 amino acids. Trimming stripped 4 bases from V and 7 bases from J, with 9 bases between. The CDR3 DNA follows: TGTGCCAGCAGCTCAAACACCAATACGCAGTATTTT. Amino acids: CASSSNTNTQYF.

This clonotype was detected only a few times. The V call is TRBV7-6, the J call TRBJ2-5, with a tentative D call TRBD2 (6 bases). The germline gives CDR1 SGHVS, CDR2 FNYEAQ. Trimming left V 2 bases short and J 6 bases short, with 19 bases between. The CDR3 consists of 16 residues. In DNA form, the CDR3 reads TGTGCCAGCAGCTTAAAGGGAGGCCGTGAGTCAAAGACCCAGTACTTC. Translated: CASSLKGGRESKTQYF. The full variable domain, in which reference TRBV7-6 and TRBJ2-5 provide the parts outside the CDR3, is GAGVSQSPRYKVTKRGQDVALRCDPISGHVSLYWYRQALGQGPEFLTYFNYEAQQDKSGLPNDRFSAERPEGSISTLTIQRTEQRDSAMYRCASSLKGGRESKTQYFGPGTRLLVL.

This clonotype was counted a few times. The rearrangement uses TRBV13 and TRBJ2-1; D is uncertain. The CDR3 loop spans 15 amino acids. Germline V gene lookup returns CDR1 PRHDT and CDR2 FYEKMQ (reference sequence). Trimming pared 3 bases from V and 2 bases from J, leaving 11 bases between. This CDR3 reads CASSFSVLAYNEQFF. CDR3 nucleotides: TGTGCCAGCAGCTTTTCGGTGCTTGCCTACAATGAGCAGTTCTTC.

This chain links TRBV12-3 or TRBV12-4 with TRBJ2-2, with 11 bases aligning to TRBD1. The CDR3 has 14 residues. V gave up 7 bases and J gave up 5 bases; unmatched junction bases: 3. CDR3 sequence reads: CASTGQGATGELFF. CDR3 nucleotides: TGTGCCAGCACAGGACAGGGGGCTACCGGGGAGCTGTTTTTT.

The V gene is TRBV12-3 or TRBV12-4, the J gene TRBJ2-2, with D possibly matching TRBD2 (6 bases). This CDR3 contains 15 residues. V gave up 9 bases and J gave up 0 bases, with 14 bases separating them. The CDR3 DNA reads TGTGCCAGTGTGGCGGGGCTCACGAACACCGGGGAGCTGTTTTTT. Its protein is CASVAGLTNTGELFF.

This clonotype occurred a few times. V usage is TRBV5-1 and J usage is TRBJ2-5; 8 nucleotides agree with TRBD2. Germline CDR1 reads SGHRS; CDR2 reads YFSETQ. The CDR3 has 16 residues. The V segment lost 3 bases and the J segment 5 bases; nucleotides outside the gene matches: 12. The CDR3: CASSWTGGALRETQYF. The CDR3, as DNA: TGCGCCAGCAGCTGGACGGGGGGGGCCCTTAGGGAGACCCAGTACTTC.

The chain has TRBV12-1 and TRBJ2-1; the table's D call, TRBD2, was not checked against the DNA. TRBV12-1 is a known pseudogene. The CDR3 sequence is 16 residues long. Here the CDR3 reads CASSFSFGLAVNEQFF. DNA for the CDR3: TGTGCCAGCAGCTTTTCATTCGGACTAGCGGTAAATGAGCAGTTCTTC.

This clonotype was picked up a small number of times. The V gene is TRBV5-5, the J gene TRBJ1-4; a possible D gene is TRBD1 (5 bases). Trimming stripped 0 bases from V and 5 bases from J, with 11 bases between. The CDR3 extends over 15 amino acids. Germline V CDR1 and CDR2: SGHKS, YYEKEE (reference sequence). CDR3 protein: CASSLVAGINEKLFF. DNA for the CDR3: TGTGCCAGCAGCTTGGTGGCAGGGATAAATGAAAAACTGTTTTTT.

The sample holds a few counts of this clonotype. The rearrangement joins TRBV7-9 to TRBJ1-4; no definite D call. The CDR3 runs to 15 residues. Per germline, CDR1 SEHNR and CDR2 FQNEAQ (reference sequence). The ends were cut back, 4 bases at V and 8 bases at J, with 17 bases in the middle. The CDR3 region is CASSSSSGVEEKLFF. The CDR3 DNA is TGTGCCAGCAGCTCTTCTAGCGGGGTGGAAGAAAAACTGTTTTTT.